What follows are 15 T cell receptor beta chains derived from one specimen sequenced in a study of molecular identifiers for immune sequencing clone quantification. TCRdb fed the PCR reads into MiXCR, producing one record per CDR3 protein. This table has fewer than 350,000 distinct CDR3 sequences, about 21% appearing once. The material sequenced was naive CD8+ T cells from blood, with Jurkat cell RNA spiked in. Subset indicated: FACS-sorted CD8+CD4-CCR7+CD45RA+ naive T cells. These receptors were collected from a human donor in good health. Some libraries in this study had Jurkat cell RNA spiked in.

Ten or more counts support this clonotype. The chain has TRBV20-1 and TRBJ2-3; TRBD2 matches 10 bases. V was pared by 0 bases and J by 4 bases, with 7 bases of the junction left unmatched. The CDR3 sequence is 16 residues long. In germline, CDR1 is DFQATT, CDR2 SNEGSKA (reference sequence). This CDR3 reads CSARDWSGGAPDTQYF. CDR3 coding DNA: TGCAGTGCTAGAGATTGGAGCGGGGGGGCCCCAGATACGCAGTATTTT.

The rearrangement uses TRBV6-1 and TRBJ1-5; D is unclear. Deletions cut 5 bases from V and 2 bases from J, with 16 bases between. The CDR3 sequence is 16 residues long. Germline V gene data show CDR1 as MNHNS and CDR2 as SASEGT. CDR3 protein: CASSHGFDGGNQPQHF. In DNA, the CDR3 is TGTGCCAGCAGTCATGGATTTGATGGAGGCAATCAGCCCCAGCATTTT.

This clonotype was counted between two and nine times. The chain joins TRBV6-2 or TRBV6-3 to TRBJ2-3; D is ambiguous. This CDR3 comprises 17 residues. CDR1 and CDR2 (germline): MNHEY, SVGEGT. The germline V and J ends were trimmed by 5 bases and 0 bases, with 18 bases remaining between them. For the CDR3, the DNA is TGTGCCAGCAGTCGCCGGGTCGGTACGCTTAGCACAGATACGCAGTATTTT. It is translated as CASSRRVGTLSTDTQYF.

This clonotype was observed at least ten times. The V and J genes are TRBV6-6 and TRBJ2-1; a possible D gene is TRBD2 (6 bases). Between the trimmed V and J ends, which lost 5 bases and 0 bases, there was a span of 11 bases. The CDR3 contains 15 residues. Germline V lookup: CDR1 MNHNY, CDR2 SVGAGI (reference sequence). Here the CDR3 DNA reads TGTGCCAGCAGTATTTACGGGAGCTCCTACAATGAGCAGTTCTTC. Translation: CASSIYGSSYNEQFF.

The chain links TRBV9 to TRBJ2-7; the D gene could be TRBD1 or TRBD2 (5 bases each). The CDR3 has 14 residues. Trimming took 0 bases from V and 2 from J, leaving 9 bases between them. Germline assignment: CDR1 SGDLS and CDR2 YYNGEE. As DNA, the CDR3 is TGTGCCAGCAGCGTAGATGTGGGGGCCTACGAGCAGTACTTC. Its protein is CASSVDVGAYEQYF.

This clonotype was observed a handful of times. J is TRBJ2-1 and V is TRBV11-2, with D perhaps TRBD1 (5 bases). Trimming cost V 0 bases and J 13 bases, with 16 bases left between them. The CDR3 is made up of 14 amino acids. Germline V gene sequence: CDR1 SGHAT, CDR2 FQNNGV. The CDR3 loop reads CASSLEGVSDVQFF. The CDR3 DNA follows: TGTGCCAGCAGCTTAGAAGGGGTATCGGACGTACAGTTCTTC.

This chain connects TRBV4-1 to TRBJ1-6; 10 nucleotides match TRBD1. Losses at the gene ends were 1 base for V and 7 bases for J; bases not matched to a gene: 4. The CDR3 runs 16 residues. Germline V gives CDR1 MGHRA, CDR2 YSYEKL. CDR3 bases: TGCGCCAGCAGCCAAGCTGGGACAGGGGAAAATTCACCCCTCCACTTT. The encoded protein is CASSQAGTGENSPLHF.

This clonotype was detected ten times or more. The chain carries TRBV27 and TRBJ1-1; TRBD1 aligns across 8 bases. The germline V gene encodes CDR1 MNHEY and CDR2 SMNVEV (reference sequence). The ends lost 6 bases at V and 6 bases at J; junction bases unmatched: 9. This CDR3 is built from 14 residues. The CDR3 nucleotides are TGTGCCAGCAGCATAAGGACAGGGTTAGCTGAAGCTTTCTTT. As protein: CASSIRTGLAEAFF.

This clonotype was picked up many times. The chain links TRBV20-1 to TRBJ2-7; TRBD1 might be the D (5 bases). Trimming cost V 0 bases and J 5 bases, with 8 bases left between them. The length of the CDR3 is 12 residues. CDR1 is DFQATT and CDR2 is SNEGSKA in the germline V gene (reference sequence). The CDR3 loop is CSARDRGHEQYF. The DNA of the CDR3 is TGCAGTGCTAGAGATAGGGGCCACGAGCAGTACTTC.

This clonotype was observed at least ten times. The rearrangement uses TRBV7-9 and TRBJ2-2; D might be TRBD2 (5 bases). CDR1 and CDR2 from the germline V gene are SEHNR and FQNEAQ (reference sequence). The CDR3 is 13 residues long. V was trimmed by 1 base and J by 6 bases, leaving 6 bases between them. In DNA form, the CDR3 reads TGTGCCAGCAGCTTAGACGGGGCCGGGGAGCTGTTTTTT. Amino acid sequence: CASSLDGAGELFF.

The sample holds a few counts of this clonotype. The chain is built from TRBV20-1 and TRBJ2-7; D is ambiguous. V lost 1 base and J lost 2, with 9 bases in between. The CDR3 loop spans 13 amino acids. The germline CDR1 and CDR2 sequences are DFQATT and SNEGSKA (reference sequence). CDR3 coding DNA: TGCAGTGCTAGAGCCGAGCCCCCCTACGAGCAGTACTTC. Its protein product is CSARAEPPYEQYF.

This clonotype showed up just once. A much bigger clone sits one base away, suggesting this may be a read error. The genes are TRBV5-1 and TRBJ2-3; D is possibly TRBD1 or TRBD2 (5 bases each). V lost 2 bases, J lost 5 bases, and 15 bases lay in between. Germline lookup yields CDR1 SGHRS and CDR2 YFSETQ. The CDR3 totals 15 residues. The CDR3, as DNA: TGCGCCAGCAGCTTCCGGGACGCCCCCAGAGATACGCAGTATTTT. Translation: CASSFRDAPRDTQYF.

This clonotype was counted ten times or more. J is TRBJ2-2 and V is TRBV20-1; 7 bases map to TRBD2. The CDR3 extends over 15 amino acids. Unmatched junction bases numbered 5, after V lost 0 bases and J lost 4 bases. Germline CDR1 and CDR2: DFQATT and SNEGSKA (reference sequence). DNA for the CDR3: TGCAGTGCTAGAGAAGGGACTACGACCACCGGGGAGCTGTTTTTT. Translation gives CSAREGTTTTGELFF.

This clonotype has a count of ten or more. The chain recombines TRBV30 with TRBJ1-5, with D hard to call. The V end was cut by 0 bases, the J end by 2 bases, with 5 bases between. The germline V gene encodes CDR1 GTSNPN and CDR2 SVGIG (reference sequence). CDR3 length: 13 residues. CDR3 sequence reads: CAWSVRGNQPQHF. CDR3 in DNA: TGTGCCTGGAGTGTACGGGGCAATCAGCCCCAGCATTTT. Full variable domain (missing parts from reference TRBV30 and TRBJ1-5): SQTIHQWPATLVQPVGSPLSLECTVEGTSNPNLYWYRQAAGRGLQLLFYSVGIGQISSEVPQNLSASRPQDRQFILSSKKLLLSDSGFYLCAWSVRGNQPQHFGDGTRLSIL.

This sequence joins TRBV5-5 and TRBJ1-5; the match to TRBD1 covers 10 bases. The V gene end was trimmed by 4 bases and the J gene end by 1 base; junction bases not matched to a gene: 8. The CDR3 contains 17 residues. Germline V gives CDR1 SGHKS, CDR2 YYEKEE (reference sequence). The CDR3 DNA is TGTGCCAGCAGCCCCGTCCCGGGACAGGGGAGCAATCAGCCCCAGCATTTT. This codes for CASSPVPGQGSNQPQHF.